Below, one TCR beta chain is given with its context. What it binds is unknown. This record comes from a study of T cell responses to AZD1222 COVID-19 vaccine. Study conclusions and caveats: Reportedly, nearly half of unique spike TCRs recognized epitopes outside B.1.351/B.1.1.7 mutations. Only five to seven individuals given AZD1222 were seropositive at baseline.

The CDR3 extends over 12 amino acids. Germline V gene data show CDR1 as SQVTM and CDR2 as ANQGSEA. V lost 4 bases and J 3 bases, leaving 7 bases between the germline ends. The assay was immunoSEQ multiplex PCR, and TCRdb's table has in-frame clones only and misses some. The table includes more than 100,000 clones, 88% detected once. The clonotype was recovered from an adult in good health. The chain recombines TRBV29-1 with TRBJ1-5; D gene uncertain. Material: peripheral blood, obtained on day 0 of AZD1222 vaccination. The CDR3 DNA reads as TGCAGCGTTGGCGGTCTCAATCAGCCCCAGCATTTT. Protein: CSVGGLNQPQHF.